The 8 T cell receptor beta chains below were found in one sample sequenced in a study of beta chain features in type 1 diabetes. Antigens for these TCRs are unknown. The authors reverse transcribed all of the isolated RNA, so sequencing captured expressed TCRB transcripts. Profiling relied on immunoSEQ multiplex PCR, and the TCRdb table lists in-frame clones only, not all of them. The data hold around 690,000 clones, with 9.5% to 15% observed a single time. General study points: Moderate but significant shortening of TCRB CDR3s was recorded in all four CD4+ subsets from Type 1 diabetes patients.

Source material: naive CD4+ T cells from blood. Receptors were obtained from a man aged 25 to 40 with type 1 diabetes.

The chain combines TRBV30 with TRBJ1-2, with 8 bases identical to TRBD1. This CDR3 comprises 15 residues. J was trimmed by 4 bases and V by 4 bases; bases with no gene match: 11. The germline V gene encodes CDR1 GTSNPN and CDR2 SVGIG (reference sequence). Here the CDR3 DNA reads TGTGCCTGGATGCCCCCGGACAGGGCGACCTATGGCTACACCTTC. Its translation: CAWMPPDRATYGYTF.

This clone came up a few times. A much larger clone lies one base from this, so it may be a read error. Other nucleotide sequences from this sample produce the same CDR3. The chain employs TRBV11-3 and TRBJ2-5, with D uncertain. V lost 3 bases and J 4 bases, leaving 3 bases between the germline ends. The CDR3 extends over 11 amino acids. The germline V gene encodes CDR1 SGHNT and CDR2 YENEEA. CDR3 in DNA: TGTGCCAGCAGCTTGGGAGAGACCCAGTACTTC. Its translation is CASSLGETQYF.

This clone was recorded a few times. The CDR3 bases are TGTGCCAGTACCGGACAGGGACGTGGCAATCAGCCCCAGCATTTT. Protein: CASTGQGRGNQPQHF. V and J are TRBV19 and TRBJ1-5; the match to TRBD1 covers 8 bases. J was trimmed by 2 bases and V by 7 bases; bases with no gene match: 7. The CDR3 totals 15 residues. Germline V lookup: CDR1 LNHDA, CDR2 SQIVND (reference sequence).

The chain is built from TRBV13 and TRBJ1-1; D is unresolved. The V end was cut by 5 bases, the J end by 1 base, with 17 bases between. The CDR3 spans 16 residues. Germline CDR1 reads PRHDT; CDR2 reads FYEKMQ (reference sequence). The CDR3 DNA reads TGTGCCAGCAGCCCCGATGGGCTAAGGGCGAACACTGAAGCTTTCTTT. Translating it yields CASSPDGLRANTEAFF.

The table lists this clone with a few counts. The CDR3 DNA is TGTGCCAGCTCACCTCGAACTGGGAACTCCTACAATGAGCAGTTCTTC. This sequence encodes CASSPRTGNSYNEQFF. The chain combines TRBV18 with TRBJ2-1; D uncertain. CDR1 is KGHSH, CDR2 LQKENI, per germline. Trimming took off 3 bases at V and 0 bases at J, with 12 bases between the two ends. This CDR3 is 16 amino acids long.

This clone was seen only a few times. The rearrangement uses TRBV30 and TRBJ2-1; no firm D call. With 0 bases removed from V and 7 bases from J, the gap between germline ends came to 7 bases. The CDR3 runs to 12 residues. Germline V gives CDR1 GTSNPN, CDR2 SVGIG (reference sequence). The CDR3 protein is CAWSVTSNEQFF. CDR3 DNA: TGTGCCTGGAGTGTAACCTCGAATGAGCAGTTCTTC.

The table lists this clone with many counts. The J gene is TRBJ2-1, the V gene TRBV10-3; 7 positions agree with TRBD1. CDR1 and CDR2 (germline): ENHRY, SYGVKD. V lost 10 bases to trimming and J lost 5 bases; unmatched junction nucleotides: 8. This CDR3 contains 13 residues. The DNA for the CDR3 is TGTGCCACCTTGACAGGGAGAGACAATGAGCAGTTCTTC. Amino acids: CATLTGRDNEQFF.

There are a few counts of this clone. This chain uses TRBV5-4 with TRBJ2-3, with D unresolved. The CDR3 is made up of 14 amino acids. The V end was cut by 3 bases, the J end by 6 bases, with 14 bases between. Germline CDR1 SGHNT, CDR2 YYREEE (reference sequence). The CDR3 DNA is TGTGCCAGCAGCTCGGACGGGCGGACCGATACGCAGTATTTT. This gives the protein CASSSDGRTDTQYF. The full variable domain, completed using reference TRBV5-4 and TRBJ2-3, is ETGVTQSPTHLIKTRGQQVTLRCSSQSGHNTVSWYQQALGQGPQFIFQYYREEENGRGNFPPRFSGLQFPNYSSELNVNALELDDSALYLCASSSDGRTDTQYFGPGTRLTVL.